Shown below are 13 T cell receptor beta chains from a single sample sequenced in a study of blood T cells in healthy people across ages. A sample-barcoded 5' primer and a J-beta primer mix were used in a second PCR of about 7 to 12 cycles. TCRdb re-analysed the 5' RACE reads in MiXCR, keeping a single row per CDR3 protein. The sample consists of 950,000 to 1,200,000 distinct CDR3 sequences, more than 30% of them appearing once. Sequencing was carried out using blood. The receptors shown here come from a man between 18 and 35 years old in good health.

The chain couples TRBV20-1 to TRBJ2-2; no reliable D call. The germline V and J ends were trimmed by 5 bases and 7 bases, with 11 bases remaining between them. Germline assignment: CDR1 DFQATT and CDR2 SNEGSKA (reference sequence). The CDR3 runs 12 residues. The CDR3 sequence is CSACPPGGELFF. CDR3 nucleotide sequence: TGCAGTGCTTGCCCGCCTGGCGGGGAGCTGTTTTTT.

The chain uses TRBV5-1 and TRBJ2-2; D uncertain. The length of the CDR3 is 13 residues. The germline V gene encodes CDR1 SGHRS and CDR2 YFSETQ. Trimming took 4 bases from V and 4 from J, leaving 8 bases between them. The CDR3 here is CASSPTATGELFF. The DNA for the CDR3 is TGCGCCAGCAGCCCGACCGCCACCGGGGAGCTGTTTTTT.

Comment on this clonotype: At one end, the junction sequence differs from germline, possibly due to a read error. The chain combines TRBV28 with TRBJ1-6, with D hard to call. Germline V gene sequence: CDR1 MDHEN, CDR2 SYDVKM. This CDR3 contains 16 residues. The CDR3 region is CASSLGVTSFNSPPHF. CDR3 sequence (DNA): TGTGCCAGCAGTTTAGGGGTGACCTCCTTTAATTCACCCCCCCACTTT.

The chain has TRBV7-2 and TRBJ2-4, with D perhaps matching TRBD1 (6 bases). The CDR3 spans 15 residues. V was cut by 5 bases and J by 3 bases, with 14 bases left in between. CDR1 and CDR2 from the germline V gene are SGHTA and FQGNSA. Written as DNA, the CDR3 is TGTGCCAGCAGCAAATGGGACACCAACAAAAACATTCAGTACTTC. Translating it yields CASSKWDTNKNIQYF.

CDR3 loop: CASSLTAVYGVDGYTF. DNA of the CDR3: TGTGCCAGCAGTTTAACGGCAGTCTACGGCGTGGATGGCTACACCTTC. V usage is TRBV12-3 or TRBV12-4 and J usage is TRBJ1-2; the D is unclear. The CDR3 runs 16 residues. The V end lost 2 bases, the J end lost 6 bases, and 19 bases lay between the germline ends.

At least ten counts were recorded for this clonotype. The chain has TRBV7-9 and TRBJ2-3; D remains ambiguous. Germline V gene sequence: CDR1 SEHNR, CDR2 FQNEAQ (reference sequence). The CDR3 covers 12 residues. V lost 6 bases and J 4 bases, leaving 8 bases between the germline ends. CDR3 bases: TGTGCCAGCAGTCCCCGACCAGATACGCAGTATTTT. Its protein is CASSPRPDTQYF.

There are a few counts of this clonotype. This chain links TRBV9 with TRBJ2-1; 7 bases are shared with TRBD2. Germline V gene lookup returns CDR1 SGDLS and CDR2 YYNGEE. The CDR3 has 15 residues. V was pared by 1 base and J by 4 bases, with 5 bases of the junction left unmatched. CDR3 DNA sequence: TGTGCCAGCAGCGTATACGGGGGGTGGTACAATGAGCAGTTCTTC. Protein sequence: CASSVYGGWYNEQFF.

This clonotype has only a few counts. The V call is TRBV20-1, the J call TRBJ2-1, with D perhaps given as TRBD1 or TRBD2 (5 bases each). V was cut by 6 bases and J by 4 bases, with 16 bases left in between. This CDR3 has 14 residues. CDR1 and CDR2 from the germline V gene are DFQATT and SNEGSKA (reference sequence). The CDR3: CSATAGTAYNEQFF. DNA of the CDR3: TGCAGTGCCACGGCCGGGACGGCTTACAATGAGCAGTTCTTC.

The chain joins TRBV4-1 to TRBJ1-5; D not resolved. Germline CDR1 is MGHRA and CDR2 is YSYEKL. The CDR3 extends over 14 amino acids. V lost 4 bases and J lost 7, with 14 bases in between. The CDR3, as DNA: TGCGCCAGCAGCCTTGAGCGAACTAGCCAGCCCCAGCATTTT. Its translation is CASSLERTSQPQHF.

This clonotype has a handful of counts. This chain joins TRBV7-2 and TRBJ2-1; D is uncertain. The CDR3 contains 14 residues. The V end was cut by 0 bases, the J end by 7 bases, with 10 bases between. The germline gives CDR1 SGHTA, CDR2 FQGNSA. CDR3 in amino acids: CASSLAGNRNEQFF. DNA of the CDR3: TGTGCCAGCAGCTTAGCGGGCAACAGAAATGAGCAGTTCTTC.

In this sample, this clonotype turned up many times. The CDR3 nucleotides are TGTGCCAGCAGTCCGGGACAGGGACCCTACAATGAGCAGTTCTTC. This translates into CASSPGQGPYNEQFF. The chain carries TRBV7-2 and TRBJ2-1; 9 nucleotides match TRBD1. The CDR3 runs 15 residues. Germline CDR1 reads SGHTA; CDR2 reads FQGNSA. V gave up 6 bases and J gave up 2 bases; unmatched junction bases: 5.

The chain joins TRBV12-3 or TRBV12-4 to TRBJ1-5, with 8 positions matching TRBD1. This CDR3 has 14 residues. Unmatched junction bases numbered 8, after V lost 5 bases and J lost 8 bases. CDR3 in amino acids: CASSPAGGGKPQHF. CDR3 in DNA: TGTGCCAGCAGTCCCGCAGGGGGCGGAAAGCCCCAGCATTTT.

The chain has TRBV20-1 and TRBJ1-4, with D perhaps matching TRBD1 (6 bases). CDR1 and CDR2 (germline): DFQATT, SNEGSKA (reference sequence). V was pared by 3 bases and J by 0 bases, with 14 bases between. The CDR3 is made up of 16 amino acids. DNA of the CDR3: TGCAGTGCTAGGAAGGGGGGCCCAGCAACTAATGAAAAACTGTTTTTT. Protein: CSARKGGPATNEKLFF.